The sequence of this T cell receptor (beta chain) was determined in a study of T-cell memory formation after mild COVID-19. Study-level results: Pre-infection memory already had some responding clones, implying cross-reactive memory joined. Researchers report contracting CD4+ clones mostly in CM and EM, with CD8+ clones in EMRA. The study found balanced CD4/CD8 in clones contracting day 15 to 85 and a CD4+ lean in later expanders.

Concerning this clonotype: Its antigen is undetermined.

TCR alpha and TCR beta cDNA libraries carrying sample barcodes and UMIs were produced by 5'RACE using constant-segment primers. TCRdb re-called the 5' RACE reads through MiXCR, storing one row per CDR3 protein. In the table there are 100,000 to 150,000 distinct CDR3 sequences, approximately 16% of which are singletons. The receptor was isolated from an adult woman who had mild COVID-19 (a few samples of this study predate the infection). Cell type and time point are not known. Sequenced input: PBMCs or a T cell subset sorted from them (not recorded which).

The CDR3 DNA sequence: TGCAGTGCTAGAGATCCGTCAGGGTCGACCTACGAGCAGTACTTC. This gives the protein CSARDPSGSTYEQYF. The chain uses TRBV20-1 and TRBJ2-7; weak D call: TRBD1 (5 bases). Germline V lookup: CDR1 DFQATT, CDR2 SNEGSKA (reference sequence). V dropped 0 bases and J dropped 2 bases, with 14 bases sitting between them. The CDR3 length is 15 residues.